This T cell receptor (beta chain) derives from a study of T cells in Graves' hyperthyroidism and ophthalmopathy. In the study overall: Prior to any treatment, at the point of initial diagnosis, peripheral blood was collected. Broader study findings: A median approximately 6.5 months before onset, the model predicted ophthalmopathy.

TCR beta CDR3 sequences were amplified from RNA transcripts. First-round RT-PCR with HTBI primers amplified the TCR CDR3 region. Each CDR3 protein is one row after TCRdb ran MiXCR on the multiplex PCR reads. The sample consists of 95,000 to 110,000 distinct CDR3 sequences, roughly 15% of them appearing once. The study defined stable Graves' hyperthyroidism as no ophthalmopathy progression within 18 months. Recently diagnosed hyperthyroidism of less than 2 months' duration affected patients aged 18 to 65. This clonotype was counted many times. Its antigen is undetermined. What was sequenced was blood. The sequence came from a woman aged 50 to 65 with Graves' hyperthyroidism.

This CDR3 reads CASSVRGSYGYTF. CDR3 DNA sequence: TGTGCCAGCAGCGTCAGGGGAAGTTATGGCTACACCTTC. The chain employs TRBV6-1 and TRBJ1-2, with D possibly TRBD1 on 6 matching bases. The CDR3 consists of 13 residues. Per the germline V gene, CDR1 is MNHNS and CDR2 is SASEGT. V was trimmed by 6 bases and J by 5 bases, leaving 13 bases between them.